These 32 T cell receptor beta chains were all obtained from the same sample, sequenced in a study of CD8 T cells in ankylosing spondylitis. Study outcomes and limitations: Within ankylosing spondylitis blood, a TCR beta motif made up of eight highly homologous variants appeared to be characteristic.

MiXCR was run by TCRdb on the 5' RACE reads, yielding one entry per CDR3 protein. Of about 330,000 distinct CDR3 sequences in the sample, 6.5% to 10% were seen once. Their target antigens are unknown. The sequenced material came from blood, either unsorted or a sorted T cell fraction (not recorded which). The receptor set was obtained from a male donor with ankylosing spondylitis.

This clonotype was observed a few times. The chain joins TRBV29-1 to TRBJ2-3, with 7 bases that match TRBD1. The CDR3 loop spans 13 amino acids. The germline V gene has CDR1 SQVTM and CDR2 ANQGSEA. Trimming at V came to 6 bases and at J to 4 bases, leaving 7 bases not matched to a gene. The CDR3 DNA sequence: TGCAGCGTAGGCCTTACAGGGGCAGATACGCAGTATTTT. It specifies CSVGLTGADTQYF.

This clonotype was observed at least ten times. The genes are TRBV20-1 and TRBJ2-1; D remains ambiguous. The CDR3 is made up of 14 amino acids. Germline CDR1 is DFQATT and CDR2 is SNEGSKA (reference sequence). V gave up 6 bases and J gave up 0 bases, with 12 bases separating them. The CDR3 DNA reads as TGCAGTGCCCACTATTCGAGCTCCTACAATGAGCAGTTCTTC. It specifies CSAHYSSSYNEQFF.

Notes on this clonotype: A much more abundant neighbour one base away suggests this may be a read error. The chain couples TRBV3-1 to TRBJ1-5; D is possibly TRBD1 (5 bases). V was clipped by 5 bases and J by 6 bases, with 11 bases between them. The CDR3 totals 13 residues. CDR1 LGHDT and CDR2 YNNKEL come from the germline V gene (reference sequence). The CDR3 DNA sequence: TGTGCCAGCAGCAAGCAGGGCGCTCAGCCCCAGCATTTT. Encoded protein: CASSKQGAQPQHF.

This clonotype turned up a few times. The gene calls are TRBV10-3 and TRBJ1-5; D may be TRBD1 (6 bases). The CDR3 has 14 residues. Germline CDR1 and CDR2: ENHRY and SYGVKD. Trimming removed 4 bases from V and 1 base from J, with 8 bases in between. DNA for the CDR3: TGTGCCATCAGTGTGCAGGGGAGCAATCAGCCCCAGCATTTT. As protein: CAISVQGSNQPQHF.

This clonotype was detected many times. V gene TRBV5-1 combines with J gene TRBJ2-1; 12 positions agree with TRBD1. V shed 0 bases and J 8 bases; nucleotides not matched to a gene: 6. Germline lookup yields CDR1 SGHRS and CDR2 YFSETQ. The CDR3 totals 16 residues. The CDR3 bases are TGCGCCAGCAGCTTGGAGGGACAGGGGGCTTTGGATGAGCAGTTCTTC. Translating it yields CASSLEGQGALDEQFF.

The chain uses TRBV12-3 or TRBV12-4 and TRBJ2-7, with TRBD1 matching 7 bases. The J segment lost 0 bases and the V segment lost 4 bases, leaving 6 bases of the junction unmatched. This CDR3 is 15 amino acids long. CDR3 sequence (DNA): TGTGCCAGCAGTTCACAGGGGTCGAGCTCCTACGAGCAGTACTTC. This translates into CASSSQGSSSYEQYF.

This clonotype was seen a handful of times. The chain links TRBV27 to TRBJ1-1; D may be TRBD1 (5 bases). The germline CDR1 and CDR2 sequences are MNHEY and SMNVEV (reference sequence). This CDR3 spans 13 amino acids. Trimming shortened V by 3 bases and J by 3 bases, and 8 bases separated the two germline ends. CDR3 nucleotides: TGTGCCAGCAGTTTCCAACAGGACACTGAAGCTTTCTTT. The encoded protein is CASSFQQDTEAFF.

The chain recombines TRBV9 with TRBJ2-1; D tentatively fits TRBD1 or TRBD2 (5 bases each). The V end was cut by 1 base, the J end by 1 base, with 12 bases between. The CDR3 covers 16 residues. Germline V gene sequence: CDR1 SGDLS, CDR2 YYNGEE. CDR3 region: CASSVRDRGSYNEQFF. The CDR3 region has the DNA TGTGCCAGCAGCGTACGGGACCGTGGATCCTACAATGAGCAGTTCTTC.

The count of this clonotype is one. The CDR3: CSVDERNTEAFF. For the CDR3, the DNA is TGCAGCGTCGACGAAAGGAACACTGAAGCTTTCTTT. J is TRBJ1-1 and V is TRBV29-1, with D uncertain. The CDR3 totals 12 residues. Trimming took 6 bases from V and 1 from J, leaving 9 bases between them. The germline CDR1 and CDR2 sequences are SQVTM and ANQGSEA.

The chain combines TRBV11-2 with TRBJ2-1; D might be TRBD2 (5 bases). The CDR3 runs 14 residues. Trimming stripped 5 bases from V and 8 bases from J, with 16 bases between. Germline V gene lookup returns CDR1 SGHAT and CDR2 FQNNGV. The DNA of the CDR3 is TGTGCCAGCAGCCCTCCCCGAGGGCTGGATGAGCAGTTCTTC. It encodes CASSPPRGLDEQFF.

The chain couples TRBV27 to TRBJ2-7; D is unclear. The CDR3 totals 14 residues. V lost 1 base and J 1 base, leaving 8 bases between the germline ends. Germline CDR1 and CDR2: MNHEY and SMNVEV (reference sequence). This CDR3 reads CASSLWTGSYEQYF. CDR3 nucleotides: TGTGCCAGCAGTTTATGGACGGGTTCCTACGAGCAGTACTTC.

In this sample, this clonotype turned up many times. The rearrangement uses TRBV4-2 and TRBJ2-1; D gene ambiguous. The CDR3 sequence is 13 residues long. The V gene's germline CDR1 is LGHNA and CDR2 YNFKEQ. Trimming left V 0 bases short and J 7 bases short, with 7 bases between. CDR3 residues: CASSQDIRNEQFF. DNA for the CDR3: TGTGCCAGCAGCCAAGATATCAGGAATGAGCAGTTCTTC.

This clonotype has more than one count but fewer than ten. The CDR3: CASSMSNMNTEAFF. The CDR3 nucleotides read TGTGCCAGTAGTATGTCAAATATGAACACTGAAGCTTTCTTT. The rearrangement links TRBV19 to TRBJ1-1; D is unresolved. Germline assignment: CDR1 LNHDA and CDR2 SQIVND (reference sequence). V was clipped by 3 bases and J by 0 bases, with 8 bases between them. This CDR3 comprises 14 residues.

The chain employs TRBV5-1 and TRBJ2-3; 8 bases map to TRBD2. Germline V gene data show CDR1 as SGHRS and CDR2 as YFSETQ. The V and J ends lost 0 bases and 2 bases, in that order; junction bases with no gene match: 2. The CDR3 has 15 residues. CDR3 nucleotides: TGCGCCAGCAGCTTGGCAGCGGGAGCCACAGATACGCAGTATTTT. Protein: CASSLAAGATDTQYF. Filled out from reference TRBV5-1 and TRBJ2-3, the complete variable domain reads KAGVTQTPRYLIKTRGQQVTLSCSPISGHRSVSWYQQTPGQGLQFLFEYFSETQRNKGNFPGRFSGRQFSNSRSEMNVSTLELGDSALYLCASSLAAGATDTQYFGPGTRLTVL.

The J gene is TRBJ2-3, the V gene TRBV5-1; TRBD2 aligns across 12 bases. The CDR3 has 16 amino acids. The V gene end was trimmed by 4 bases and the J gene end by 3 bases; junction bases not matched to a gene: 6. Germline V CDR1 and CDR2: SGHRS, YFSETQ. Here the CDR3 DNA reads TGCGCCAGCAGCCTGGAGACTAGCGGGAGAACAGATACGCAGTATTTT. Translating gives CASSLETSGRTDTQYF.

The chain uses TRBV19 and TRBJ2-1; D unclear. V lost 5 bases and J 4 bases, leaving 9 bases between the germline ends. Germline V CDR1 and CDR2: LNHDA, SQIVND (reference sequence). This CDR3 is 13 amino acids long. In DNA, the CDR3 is TGTGCCAGTAGTGGAATAGCATACAATGAGCAGTTCTTC. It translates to CASSGIAYNEQFF.

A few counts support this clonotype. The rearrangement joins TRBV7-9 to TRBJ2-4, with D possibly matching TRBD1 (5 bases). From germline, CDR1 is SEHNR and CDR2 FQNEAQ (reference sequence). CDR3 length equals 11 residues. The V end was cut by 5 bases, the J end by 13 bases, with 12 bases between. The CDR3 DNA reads TGTGCCAGCAGCAACCCAGGGTCCCAGTACTTC. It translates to CASSNPGSQYF.

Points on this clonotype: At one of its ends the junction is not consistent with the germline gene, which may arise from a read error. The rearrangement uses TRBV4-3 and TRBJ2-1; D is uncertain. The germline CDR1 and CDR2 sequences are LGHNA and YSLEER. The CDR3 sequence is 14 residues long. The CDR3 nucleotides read TGCGCCAGCAGCCGAGAAGACTCCGACAATGAGCAGTTCTTC. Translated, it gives CASSREDSDNEQFF.

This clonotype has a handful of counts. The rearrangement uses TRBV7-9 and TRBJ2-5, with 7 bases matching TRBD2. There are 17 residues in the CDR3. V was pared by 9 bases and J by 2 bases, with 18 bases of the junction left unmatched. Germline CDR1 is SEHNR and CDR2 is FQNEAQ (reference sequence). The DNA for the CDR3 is TGTGCCAGTGCCACCCACCCCGGGGGAGGGAGACAAGAGACCCAGTACTTC. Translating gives CASATHPGGGRQETQYF.

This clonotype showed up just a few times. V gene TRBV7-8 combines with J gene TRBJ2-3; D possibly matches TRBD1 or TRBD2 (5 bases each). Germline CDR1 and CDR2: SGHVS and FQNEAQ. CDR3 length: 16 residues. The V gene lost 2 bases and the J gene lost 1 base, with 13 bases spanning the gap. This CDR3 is CASSLRGRWGTDTQYF. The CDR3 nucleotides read TGTGCCAGCAGCTTAAGGGGACGGTGGGGCACAGATACGCAGTATTTT.

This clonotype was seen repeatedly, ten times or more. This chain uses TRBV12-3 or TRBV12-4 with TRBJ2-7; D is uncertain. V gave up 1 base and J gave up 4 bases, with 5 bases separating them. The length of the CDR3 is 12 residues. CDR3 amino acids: CASSLEQYEQYF. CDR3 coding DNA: TGTGCCAGCAGTTTAGAACAGTACGAGCAGTACTTC.

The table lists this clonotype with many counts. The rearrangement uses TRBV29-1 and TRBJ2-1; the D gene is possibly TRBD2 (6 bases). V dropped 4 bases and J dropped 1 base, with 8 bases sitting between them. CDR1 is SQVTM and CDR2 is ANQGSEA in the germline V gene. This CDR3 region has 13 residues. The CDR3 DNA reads TGCAGCGTTGTCGGGGGTTCCTACAATGAGCAGTTCTTC. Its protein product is CSVVGGSYNEQFF.

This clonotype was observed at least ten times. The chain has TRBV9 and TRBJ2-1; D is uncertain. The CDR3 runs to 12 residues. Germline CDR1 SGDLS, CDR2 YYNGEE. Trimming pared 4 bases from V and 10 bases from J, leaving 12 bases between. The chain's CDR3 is CASSFSTGEQFF. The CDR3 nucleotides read TGTGCCAGCAGCTTTTCGACTGGGGAGCAGTTCTTC.

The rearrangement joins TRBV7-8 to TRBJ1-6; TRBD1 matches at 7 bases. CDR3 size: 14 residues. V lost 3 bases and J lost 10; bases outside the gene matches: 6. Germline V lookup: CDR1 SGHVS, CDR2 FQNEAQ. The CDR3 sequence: CASSFGTVESPLHF. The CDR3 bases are TGTGCCAGCAGCTTCGGGACAGTAGAATCACCCCTCCACTTT.

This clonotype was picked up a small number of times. The CDR3 here is CASSVEGISSYNEQFF. CDR3 sequence (DNA): TGTGCCAGCAGCGTAGAGGGAATCAGCTCCTACAATGAGCAGTTCTTC. The J gene is TRBJ2-1, the V gene TRBV9; D is unclear. Trimming left V 0 bases short and J 0 bases short, with 10 bases between. Germline values: CDR1 SGDLS, CDR2 YYNGEE. This CDR3 is 16 amino acids long.

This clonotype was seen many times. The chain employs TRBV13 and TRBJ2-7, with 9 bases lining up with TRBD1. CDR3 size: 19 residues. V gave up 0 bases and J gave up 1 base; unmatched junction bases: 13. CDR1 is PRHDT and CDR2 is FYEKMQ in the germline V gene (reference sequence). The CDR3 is CASSLGLQWVGTGSYEQYF. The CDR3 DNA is TGTGCCAGCAGCTTAGGCCTCCAGTGGGTCGGGACAGGGTCCTACGAGCAGTACTTC. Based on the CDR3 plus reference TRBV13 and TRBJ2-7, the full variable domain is AAGVIQSPRHLIKEKRETATLKCYPIPRHDTVYWYQQGPGQDPQFLISFYEKMQSDKGSIPDRFSAQQFSDYHSELNMSSLELGDSALYFCASSLGLQWVGTGSYEQYFGPGTRLTVT.

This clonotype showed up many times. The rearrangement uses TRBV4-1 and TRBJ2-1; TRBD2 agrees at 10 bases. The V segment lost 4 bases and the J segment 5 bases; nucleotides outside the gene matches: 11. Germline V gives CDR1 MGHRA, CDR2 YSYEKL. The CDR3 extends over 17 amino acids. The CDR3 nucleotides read TGCGCCAGCAGCCCCTATACCGGGACTAGCGTAAACAATGAGCAGTTCTTC. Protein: CASSPYTGTSVNNEQFF.

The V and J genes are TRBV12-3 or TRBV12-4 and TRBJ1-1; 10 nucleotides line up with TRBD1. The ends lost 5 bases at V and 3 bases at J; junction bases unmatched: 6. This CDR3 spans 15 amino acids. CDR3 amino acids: CASSTPGQGHTEAFF. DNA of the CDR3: TGTGCCAGCAGTACCCCGGGACAGGGGCACACTGAAGCTTTCTTT.

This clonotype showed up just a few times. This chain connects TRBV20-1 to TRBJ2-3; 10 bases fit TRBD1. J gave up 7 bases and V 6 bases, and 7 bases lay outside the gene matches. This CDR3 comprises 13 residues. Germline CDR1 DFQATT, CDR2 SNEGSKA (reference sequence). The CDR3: CSAPGQGQNTQYF. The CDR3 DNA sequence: TGCAGTGCCCCGGGACAGGGGCAAAATACGCAGTATTTT.

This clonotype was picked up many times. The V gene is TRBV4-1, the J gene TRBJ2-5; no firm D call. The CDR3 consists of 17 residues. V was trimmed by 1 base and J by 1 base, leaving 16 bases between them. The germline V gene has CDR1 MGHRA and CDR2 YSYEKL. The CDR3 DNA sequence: TGCGCCAGCAGCCAAGGGACCCCAGACTTCCTCCAAGAGACCCAGTACTTC. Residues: CASSQGTPDFLQETQYF.

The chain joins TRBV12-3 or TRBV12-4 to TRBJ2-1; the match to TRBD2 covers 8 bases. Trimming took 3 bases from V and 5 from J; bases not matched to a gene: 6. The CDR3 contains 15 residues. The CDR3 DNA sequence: TGTGCCAGCAGTTTTGAAGTAGCGGGAAACAATGAGCAGTTCTTC. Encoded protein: CASSFEVAGNNEQFF.

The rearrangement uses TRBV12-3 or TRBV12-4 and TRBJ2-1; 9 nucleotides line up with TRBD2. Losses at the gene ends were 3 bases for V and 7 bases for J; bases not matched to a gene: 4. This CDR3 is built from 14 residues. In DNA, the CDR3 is TGTGCCAGCAGTTTTCGGCGGGAGGGTAATGAGCAGTTCTTC. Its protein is CASSFRREGNEQFF.